Listed below are T cell receptor beta chains from one sample, sequenced in a study of CD4 T cells in relation to SARS-CoV-2 and coronaviruses. These receptors lack a known antigen. Clones were sequenced by immunoSEQ multiplex PCR, and TCRdb holds only the in-frame ones, with some missing. The data show around 25,000 clones, around 76% seen once. The material sequenced was CD4+ T cells from PBMCs, cultured in vitro. Receptors were obtained from a human donor in good health. CDR3s include the opening cysteine and the closing phenylalanine or tryptophan. A D gene is named only where the DNA matches it firmly. Rows may omit the clone size; those that give it use once, few, many or a size class.

d_call clone_size j_call v_call cdr3_nt cdr3_aa
. . TRBJ1-1 TRBV21-1 TGTGCCAGCAGCAAAGGGTTTATGAACACTGAAGCTTTCTTT CASSKGFMNTEAFF
. . TRBJ1-1 TRBV6-2/TRBV6-3 TGTGCCAGCAGTTACGCCCCCTGGGATTCGGGAGCTTTCTTT CASSYAPWDSGAFF
. once TRBJ2-1 TRBV4-2 TGTGCCAGCAGCCTCCCAGGGGAGCAGTTCTTC CASSLPGEQFF
. . TRBJ1-2 TRBV2 TGTGCCAGCAGTGATTCTTTAAGCGGCTACACCTTC CASSDSLSGYTF
TRBD2 . TRBJ2-1 TRBV5-1 TGCGCCAGCAGCTCGGGACTAGGCTCCTACAATGAGCAGTTCTTC CASSSGLGSYNEQFF
. . TRBJ1-1 TRBV29-1 TGCAGCGTTGAAAACCGACTGAACACTGAAGCTTTCTTT CSVENRLNTEAFF
. few TRBJ2-7 TRBV5-8 TGTGCCAGCAGCGCGCAGGGGGGCTACGAGCAGTACTTC CASSAQGGYEQYF
. . TRBJ2-7 TRBV5-1 TGCGCCAGCAGCTTGAATCCGAACAGTCGCTACGAGCAGTACTTC CASSLNPNSRYEQYF
TRBD1 . TRBJ1-2 TRBV7-2 TGTGCCAGCAGCCTAATAGGACAGGGATCGTGGGGCTACACCTTC CASSLIGQGSWGYTF
. once TRBJ2-7 TRBV5-1 TGCGCCAGCAGCTTGGGTCTAGGGAGCACCTACGAGCAGTACTTC CASSLGLGSTYEQYF
. . TRBJ1-3 TRBV6-5 TGTGTCAGCAGTCAAACAGAAGGAAACACCATATATTTT CVSSQTEGNTIYF